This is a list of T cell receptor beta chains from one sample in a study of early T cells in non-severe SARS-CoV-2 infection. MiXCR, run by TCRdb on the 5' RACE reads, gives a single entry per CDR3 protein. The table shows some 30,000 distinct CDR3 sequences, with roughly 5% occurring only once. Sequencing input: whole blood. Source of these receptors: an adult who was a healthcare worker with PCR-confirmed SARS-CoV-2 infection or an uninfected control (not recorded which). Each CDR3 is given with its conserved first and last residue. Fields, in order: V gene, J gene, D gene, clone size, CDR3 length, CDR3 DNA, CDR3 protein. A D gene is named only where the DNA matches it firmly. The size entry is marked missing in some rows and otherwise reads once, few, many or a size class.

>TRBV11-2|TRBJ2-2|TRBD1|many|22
TGTGCCAGCAGCTTGGAATACAGGGGTCCCACACCTCCCAACGCGAACACCGGGGAGCTGTTTTTT
CASSLEYRGPTPPNANTGELFF
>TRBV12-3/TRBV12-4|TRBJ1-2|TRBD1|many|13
TGTGCCAGCAGTCCCCGGGACAGGGGTGGCTACACCTTC
CASSPRDRGGYTF
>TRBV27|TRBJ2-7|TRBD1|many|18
TGTGCCAGCAGTCACATCCCCTCCACGGACAGGGGATCCTACGAGCAGTACTTC
CASSHIPSTDRGSYEQYF
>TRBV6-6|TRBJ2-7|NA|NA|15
TGTGCCAGCAGTGGGCGGGAATCCTTCTTTTACGAGCAGTACTTC
CASSGRESFFYEQYF
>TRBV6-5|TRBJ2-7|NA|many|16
TGTGCCAGCAGTAACCGGACGGGGCAGGGTCCCTACGAGCAGTACTTC
CASSNRTGQGPYEQYF
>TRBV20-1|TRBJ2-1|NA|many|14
TGCAGTGCCGGGCCAGCGGGCGGTTACAATGAGCAGTTCTTC
CSAGPAGGYNEQFF
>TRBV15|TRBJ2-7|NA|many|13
TGTGCCACCAGCTACAGTGCCTCCTACGAGCAGTACTTC
CATSYSASYEQYF
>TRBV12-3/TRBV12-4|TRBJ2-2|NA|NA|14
TGTGCCAGCAGTTTTGGACGCCAAACCGGGGAGCTGTTTTTT
CASSFGRQTGELFF
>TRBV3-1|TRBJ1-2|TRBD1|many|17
TGTGCCAGCAGCCAAGGAGCCGGGACAGGGGTCAGCTATGGCTACACCTTC
CASSQGAGTGVSYGYTF
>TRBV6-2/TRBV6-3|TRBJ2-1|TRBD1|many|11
TGTGCCAGCAGACCTGGACAGGTGGAGTTCTTC
CASRPGQVEFF
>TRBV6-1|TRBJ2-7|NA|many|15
TGTGCCAGCATATCCCACCCAGGACCCTCCTACGAGCAGTACTTC
CASISHPGPSYEQYF
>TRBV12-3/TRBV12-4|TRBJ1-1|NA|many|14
TGTGCCAGCAGTTTAGGTCCTAGGAACACTGAAGCTTTCTTT
CASSLGPRNTEAFF
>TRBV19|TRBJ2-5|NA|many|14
TGTGCCAGTAGTCCCCGATCGACTCTGGAGACCCAGTACTTC
CASSPRSTLETQYF
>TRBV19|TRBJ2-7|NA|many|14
TGTGCCAGTAGTTTCACCGGGACGCCCTACGAGCAGTACTTC
CASSFTGTPYEQYF
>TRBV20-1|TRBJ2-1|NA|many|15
TGCAGTGCTAGTGTCGCAGGGTATGGGCAAGGTGAGCAGTTCTTC
CSASVAGYGQGEQFF
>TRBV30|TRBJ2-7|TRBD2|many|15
TGTGCCTGGAGTCGCCCCGGGACTAGCGTATACGAGCAGTACTTC
CAWSRPGTSVYEQYF
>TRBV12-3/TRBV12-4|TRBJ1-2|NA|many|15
TGTGCCAGCGCCACATCTCGAGGGGCCAACTATGGCTACACCTTC
CASATSRGANYGYTF
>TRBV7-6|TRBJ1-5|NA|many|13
TGTGCCAGCAGCCCAACTGCGGATCAGCCCCAGCATTTT
CASSPTADQPQHF
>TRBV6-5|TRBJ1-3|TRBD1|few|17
TGTGCCAGCAGTTTGTATCCGACAGGGGGCTCTGGAAACACCATATATTTT
CASSLYPTGGSGNTIYF
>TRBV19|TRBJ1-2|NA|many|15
TGTGCCAGTAGTATCAGCAGGGTAAACGACTATGGCTACACCTTC
CASSISRVNDYGYTF
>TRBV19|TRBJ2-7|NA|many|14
TGTGCCAGTTCGAGACAGAAAAGCTCCTACGAGCAGTACTTC
CASSRQKSSYEQYF
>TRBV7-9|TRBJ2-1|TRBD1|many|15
TGTGCCAGCAGCCCTCGGACAGGGTCAGGCAATGAGCAGTTCTTC
CASSPRTGSGNEQFF
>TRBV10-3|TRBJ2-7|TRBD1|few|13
TGTGCCAGTCAGGGGGACACCTCCTACGAGCAGTACTTC
CASQGDTSYEQYF
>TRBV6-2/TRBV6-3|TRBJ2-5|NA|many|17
TGTGCCAGCATCAGACTACGGGCTAGCTGGGAAGAAGAGACCCAGTACTTC
CASIRLRASWEEETQYF
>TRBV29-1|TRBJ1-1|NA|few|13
TGCAGCGTTGGGGGCAGTATGAACACTGAAGCTTTCTTT
CSVGGSMNTEAFF
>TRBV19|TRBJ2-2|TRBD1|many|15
TGTGCCAGCCCCGGACAGGGGGCGAACACCGGGGAGCTGTTTTTT
CASPGQGANTGELFF
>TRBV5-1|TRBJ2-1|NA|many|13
TGCGCCAGCAGCTTGGCCTCGGGAAATGAGCAGTTCTTC
CASSLASGNEQFF
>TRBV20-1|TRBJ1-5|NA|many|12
TGCAGTGCTAGTCAGGGGCTTCAGCCCCAGCATTTT
CSASQGLQPQHF
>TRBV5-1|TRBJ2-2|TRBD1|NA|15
TGCGCCAGCAGCCCCCCAGGGGGCGCGGGCGGGGAGCTGTTTTTT
CASSPPGGAGGELFF
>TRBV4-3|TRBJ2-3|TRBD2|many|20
TGCGCCAGCAGCCAAGGCGGACACTCCGGGACTAGCGGGAGTACAGATACGCAGTATTTT
CASSQGGHSGTSGSTDTQYF
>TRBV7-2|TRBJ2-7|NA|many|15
TGTGCCAGCAGCTTAGCCTACCTCGGGGGCTACGAGCAGTACTTC
CASSLAYLGGYEQYF
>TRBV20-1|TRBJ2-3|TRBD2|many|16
TGCAGTGCTAGAGGGGCTAGCGGGAGGGCCACAGATACGCAGTATTTT
CSARGASGRATDTQYF
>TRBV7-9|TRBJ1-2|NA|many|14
TGTGCCAGCAGCTCCGGACGGGCTAACTATGGCTACACCTTC
CASSSGRANYGYTF
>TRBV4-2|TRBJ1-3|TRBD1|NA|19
TGTGCCAGCAGCCAGATAGGGCAGGGGGCCGCCAACTCTGGAAACACCATATATTTT
CASSQIGQGAANSGNTIYF
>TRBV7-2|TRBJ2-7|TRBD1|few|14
TGTGCCAGCAGCTTGGACAGGGGAGCGTACGAGCAGTACTTC
CASSLDRGAYEQYF
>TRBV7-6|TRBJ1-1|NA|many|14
TGTGCCACCCTCCCGACCGTTCGAGACACTGAAGCTTTCTTT
CATLPTVRDTEAFF
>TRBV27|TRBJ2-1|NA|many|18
TGTGCCAGCAGTCTTAGATCACCGGGACGTAGCTCCTACAATGAGCAGTTCTTC
CASSLRSPGRSSYNEQFF
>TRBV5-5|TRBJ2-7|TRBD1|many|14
TGTGCCAGCAGCGCCCGGGACAGCTCCTACGAGCAGTACTTC
CASSARDSSYEQYF
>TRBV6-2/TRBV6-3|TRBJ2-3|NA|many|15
TGTGCCAGCAGTTACTCCAGGTGGCTCACAGATACGCAGTATTTT
CASSYSRWLTDTQYF
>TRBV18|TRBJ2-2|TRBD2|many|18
TGTGCCAGCTCACCAGTCGATAGCGGGTCCTTCGGCACCGGGGAGCTGTTTTTT
CASSPVDSGSFGTGELFF
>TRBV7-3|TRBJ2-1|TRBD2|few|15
TGTGCCAGCAGCTTAATCGGGCCCCTTAGCGGGGAGCAGTTCTTC
CASSLIGPLSGEQFF
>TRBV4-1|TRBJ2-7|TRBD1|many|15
TGCGCCAGCAGCCAAGGGACAGGGGTGTACTACGAGCAGTACTTC
CASSQGTGVYYEQYF
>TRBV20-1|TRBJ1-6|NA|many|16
TGCAGTGCTAGAGATGGGGGGAGCTCCTATAATTCACCCCTCCACTTT
CSARDGGSSYNSPLHF
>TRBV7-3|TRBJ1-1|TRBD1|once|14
TGTGCCAGCAGCCCAACAGGGGACGACACTGAAGCTTTCTTT
CASSPTGDDTEAFF
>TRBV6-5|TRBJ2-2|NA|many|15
TGTGCCAGCAGTCACCGGGATTTCTTGGCCGGGGAGCTGTTTTTT
CASSHRDFLAGELFF